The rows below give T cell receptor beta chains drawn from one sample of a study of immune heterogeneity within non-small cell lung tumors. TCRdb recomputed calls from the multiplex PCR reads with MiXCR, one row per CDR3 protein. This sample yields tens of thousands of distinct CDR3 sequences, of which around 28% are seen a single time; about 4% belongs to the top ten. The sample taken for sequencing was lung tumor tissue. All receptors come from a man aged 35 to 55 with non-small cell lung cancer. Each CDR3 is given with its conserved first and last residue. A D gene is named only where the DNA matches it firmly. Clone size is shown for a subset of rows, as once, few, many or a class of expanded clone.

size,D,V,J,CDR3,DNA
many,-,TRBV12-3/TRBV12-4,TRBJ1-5,CASSRDRDQPQHF,TGTGCCAGCAGCAGAGACAGAGATCAGCCCCAGCATTTT
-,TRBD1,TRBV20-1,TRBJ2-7,CSASPRGQTYEQYF,TGCAGTGCTAGCCCCAGGGGACAGACCTACGAGCAGTACTTC
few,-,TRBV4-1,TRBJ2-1,CASSQDKSRDLYNEQFF,TGCGCCAGCAGCCAAGATAAATCGCGGGATCTATACAATGAGCAGTTCTTC
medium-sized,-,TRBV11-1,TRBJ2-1,CASSAGPLGDEQFF,TGTGCCAGCAGCGCCGGGCCCCTGGGAGATGAGCAGTTCTTC
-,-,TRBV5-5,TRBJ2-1,CASSLVQSSYNEQFF,TGTGCCAGCAGCTTGGTCCAGAGCTCCTACAATGAGCAGTTCTTC
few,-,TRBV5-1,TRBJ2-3,CASSLTNTDTQYF,TGCGCCAGCAGCTTGACCAACACAGATACGCAGTATTTT
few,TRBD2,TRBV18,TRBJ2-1,CASSPTSDYNEQFF,TGTGCCAGCTCACCAACTAGCGATTACAATGAGCAGTTCTTC
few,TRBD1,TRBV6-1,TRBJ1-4,CASSETGVANEKLFF,TGTGCCAGCAGCGAAACAGGGGTGGCTAATGAAAAACTGTTTTTT
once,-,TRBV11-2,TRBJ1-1,CASSLARGGTEAFF,TGTGCCAGCAGCTTAGCGCGAGGGGGAACTGAAGCTTTCTTT
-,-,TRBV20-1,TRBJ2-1,CSAKGWEYNEQFF,TGCAGTGCTAAAGGTTGGGAGTACAATGAGCAGTTCTTC
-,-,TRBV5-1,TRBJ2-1,CASSSRGTQNNEQFF,TGCGCCAGCAGCTCGAGGGGGACCCAAAACAATGAGCAGTTCTTC
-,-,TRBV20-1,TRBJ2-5,CSARGFSRSQETQYF,TGCAGTGCTAGAGGATTTAGCAGGAGTCAAGAGACCCAGTACTTC
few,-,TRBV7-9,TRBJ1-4,CASSPPGEKLFF,TGTGCCAGCAGCCCACCCGGGGAAAAACTGTTTTTT
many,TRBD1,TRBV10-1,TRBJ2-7,CARWTGDYEQYF,TGCGCCAGATGGACAGGGGACTACGAGCAGTACTTC
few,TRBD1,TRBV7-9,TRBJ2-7,CASSSKPGQGPPKVYEQYF,TGTGCCAGCAGCTCGAAGCCGGGACAGGGCCCGCCTAAAGTCTACGAGCAGTACTTC
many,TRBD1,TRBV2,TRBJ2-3,CARRDRLTDTQYF,TGTGCCAGGAGGGACAGGCTGACAGATACGCAGTATTTT
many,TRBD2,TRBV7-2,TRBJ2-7,CASSPGLAGGEQYF,TGTGCCAGCAGCCCGGGACTAGCGGGAGGGGAGCAGTACTTC
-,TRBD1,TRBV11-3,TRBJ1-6,CASSPLTGENSPLHF,TGTGCCAGCAGCCCCCTGACAGGGGAGAATTCACCCCTCCACTTT
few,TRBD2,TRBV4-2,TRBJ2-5,CASSQTKAGVGETQYF,TGTGCCAGCAGCCAAACTAAAGCGGGAGTAGGAGAGACCCAGTACTTC
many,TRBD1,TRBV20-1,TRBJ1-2,CSANRPTGWGYGYTF,TGCAGTGCCAACCGACCGACAGGGTGGGGCTATGGCTACACCTTC
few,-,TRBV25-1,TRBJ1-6,CASTRDFYSPLHF,TGTGCCAGCACACGGGACTTTTATTCACCCCTCCACTTT
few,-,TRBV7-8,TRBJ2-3,CASSLDLPSTDTQYF,TGTGCCAGCAGCTTAGACCTCCCGAGCACAGATACGCAGTATTTT
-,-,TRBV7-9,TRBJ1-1,CAISAIQGSLSEAFF,TGTGCCATCAGTGCCATACAGGGAAGTCTCTCTGAAGCTTTCTTT
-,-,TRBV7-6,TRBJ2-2,CASSSLVSGNTGELFF,TGTGCCAGCAGCTCCTTGGTCAGCGGGAACACCGGGGAGCTGTTTTTT
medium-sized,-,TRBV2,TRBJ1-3,CASKESSGNTIYF,TGTGCCAGCAAGGAATCGTCTGGAAACACCATATATTTT
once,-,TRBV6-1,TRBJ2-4,CASRRLEGVKNIQYF,TGTGCCAGCAGGAGACTAGAGGGAGTCAAAAACATTCAGTACTTC
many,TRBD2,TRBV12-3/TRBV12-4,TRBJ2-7,CASRPSGRSYEQYF,TGTGCCAGCAGACCAAGCGGGAGGTCCTACGAGCAGTACTTC
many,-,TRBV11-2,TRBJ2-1,CASSLVPGDNEQFF,TGTGCCAGCAGCTTAGTCCCGGGGGACAATGAGCAGTTCTTC
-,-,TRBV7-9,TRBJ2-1,CASRPGTYSYNEHFF,TGTGCCAGCAGGCCCGGGACTTACTCCTACAATGAGCATTTCTTC
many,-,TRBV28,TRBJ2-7,CASSFLSRPYEQYF,TGTGCCAGCAGTTTCTTGAGCCGCCCCTACGAGCAGTACTTC
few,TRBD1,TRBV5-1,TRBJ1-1,CASSNQTGFTEAFF,TGCGCCAGCAGCAATCAGACAGGGTTTACTGAAGCTTTCTTT
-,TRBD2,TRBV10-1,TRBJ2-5,CASSAATSGRSETQYF,TGCGCCAGCAGTGCCGCCACTAGCGGGAGGAGTGAGACCCAGTACTTC
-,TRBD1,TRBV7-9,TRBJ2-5,CASSLARMGQGEETQYF,TGTGCCAGCAGCTTAGCGCGAATGGGACAGGGTGAGGAGACCCAGTACTTC
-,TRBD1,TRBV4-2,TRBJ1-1,CASSGQTGVNTEAFF,TGTGCCAGCAGCGGGCAGACAGGGGTGAACACTGAAGCTTTCTTT
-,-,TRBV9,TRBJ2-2,CASSVVAGELFF,TGTGCCAGCAGCGTAGTGGCCGGGGAGCTGTTTTTT
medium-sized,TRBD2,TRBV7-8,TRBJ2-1,CASSPRVAGETEQFF,TGTGCCAGCAGCCCTAGAGTAGCGGGAGAGACTGAGCAGTTCTTC
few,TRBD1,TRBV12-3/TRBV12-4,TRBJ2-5,CASVDRAQETQYF,TGTGCCAGCGTAGACAGGGCCCAAGAGACCCAGTACTTC
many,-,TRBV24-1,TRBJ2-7,CATSAPGSYEQYF,TGTGCCACCAGTGCCCCAGGCTCCTACGAGCAGTACTTC
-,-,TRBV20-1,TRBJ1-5,CSARDGSNQPQHF,TGCAGTGCGCGGGACGGATCCAATCAGCCCCAGCATTTT
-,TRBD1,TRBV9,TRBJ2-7,CASSVGTGGYAPYEQYF,TGTGCCAGCAGCGTAGGGACAGGGGGCTATGCACCCTACGAGCAGTACTTC
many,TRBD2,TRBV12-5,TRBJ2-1,CASGLGISGMGRKDNEQFF,TGTGCTAGTGGTTTGGGGATAAGCGGGATGGGTAGAAAAGACAATGAGCAGTTCTTC
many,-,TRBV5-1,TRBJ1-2,CASSLSRQVGGYTF,TGCGCCAGCAGCTTATCACGACAGGTGGGCGGCTACACCTTC
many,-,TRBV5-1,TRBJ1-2,CASSLAEGLGGYTF,TGCGCCAGCAGCTTGGCTGAGGGCTTGGGGGGCTACACCTTC
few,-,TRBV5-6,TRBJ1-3,CASSAAMLPSGNTIYF,TGTGCCAGCAGCGCTGCCATGCTGCCGAGCGGAAACACCATATATTTT
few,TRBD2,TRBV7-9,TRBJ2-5,CASSLTPDSGHKETQYF,TGTGCCAGCAGCTTGACCCCTGATAGCGGGCATAAAGAGACCCAGTACTTC
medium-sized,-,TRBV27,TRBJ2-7,CASSSWRGHSYEQYF,TGTGCCAGCAGTTCCTGGCGGGGGCACTCCTACGAGCAGTACTTC
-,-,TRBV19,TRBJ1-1,CASSIQNRATEAFF,TGTGCCAGTAGTATCCAGAACAGGGCCACTGAAGCTTTCTTT
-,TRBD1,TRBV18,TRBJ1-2,CASSPDRGEDGYTF,TGTGCCAGCTCACCAGACAGGGGGGAGGATGGCTACACCTTC